Listed below are T cell receptor beta chains from one sample, sequenced in a study of lymphopenia after photon versus proton radiotherapy. Clones were read by immunoSEQ multiplex PCR, and TCRdb kept only the in-frame ones, dropping some. The table records about 22,000 clones, more than 85% of them present only once. The specimen comprised peripheral blood, sampled from a patient treated with proton-based radiotherapy. The receptors shown here come from a man of 80 years or more with esophageal cancer. The CDR3 runs from the conserved cysteine through the conserved F or W. D genes are given only for firm matches. The listing skips clone size in some rows; elsewhere it reads once, few, many or a size class.

CDR3	DNA	D	size	J	V
CASSNDGTLNEKLFF	TGCGCCAGCAGTAATGACGGGACTCTGAATGAAAAACTGTTTTTT	-	-	TRBJ1-4	TRBV5-1
CASSLQFGDTQYF	TGTGCCAGCAGTCTCCAATTCGGAGATACGCAGTATTTT	-	-	TRBJ2-3	TRBV27
CASSQVETQYF	TGTGCCAGCAGCCAAGTTGAGACCCAGTACTTC	-	-	TRBJ2-5	TRBV14
CASSTLSGNTGELFF	TGTGCCAGCAGCACCCTTAGCGGGAACACCGGGGAGCTGTTTTTT	-	-	TRBJ2-2	TRBV9
CASSLNWLISNEQFF	TGTGCCAGCAGTTTAAATTGGCTAATCAGCAATGAGCAGTTCTTC	-	-	TRBJ2-1	TRBV27
CASKGLAGFYEQYF	TGTGCCAGCAAAGGACTAGCGGGGTTCTACGAGCAGTACTTC	TRBD2	-	TRBJ2-7	TRBV2
CASSLAVRQDYEQYF	TGTGCCAGCAGCTTGGCCGTAAGACAGGACTACGAGCAGTACTTC	-	-	TRBJ2-7	TRBV5-5
CASRESGSLYNEQFF	TGTGCCAGCAGAGAGTCCGGTTCCCTCTACAATGAGCAGTTCTTC	-	-	TRBJ2-1	TRBV25-1
CASSLEGGRITGELFF	TGTGCCAGCAGCTTAGAAGGAGGCCGAATCACCGGGGAGCTGTTTTTT	-	-	TRBJ2-2	TRBV7-2
CASSSSGRVGYEQYF	TGTGCCAGCAGCTCTTCAGGGAGAGTTGGTTACGAGCAGTACTTC	-	-	TRBJ2-7	TRBV7-9
CASSPGTLAFF	TGTGCCAGCAGCCCCGGGACATTGGCTTTCTTT	-	once	TRBJ1-1	TRBV7-9
CASSPGRGGYQETQYF	TGCGCCAGCAGCCCCGGTCGCGGGGGCTACCAAGAGACCCAGTACTTC	-	-	TRBJ2-5	TRBV5-1
CASSYASTVTNYGYTF	TGTGCCAGCAGTTACGCGTCGACAGTTACTAACTATGGCTACACCTTC	-	-	TRBJ1-2	TRBV6-6
CSAEGSEAFF	TGCAGTGCTGAGGGAAGCGAAGCTTTCTTT	-	-	TRBJ1-1	TRBV20-1
CSVGGSVNTEAFF	TGCAGCGTTGGGGGCTCGGTGAACACTGAAGCTTTCTTT	-	-	TRBJ1-1	TRBV29-1
CASRTSGTGGSPLHF	TGTGCCAGCCGTACCTCCGGGACAGGGGGCTCACCCCTCCACTTT	TRBD1	-	TRBJ1-6	TRBV5-6
CASSLGEYNTEAFF	TGTGCCAGCAGCCTGGGGGAGTATAACACTGAAGCTTTCTTT	-	-	TRBJ1-1	TRBV14
CASSSLGASGTDTQYF	TGTGCCAGCAGCTCCTTGGGAGCTAGCGGCACAGATACGCAGTATTTT	-	-	TRBJ2-3	TRBV11-1
CASSEAGADEQYF	TGCGCCAGCAGTGAAGCGGGAGCAGACGAGCAGTACTTC	TRBD2	-	TRBJ2-7	TRBV10-1
CASSPTGGSAYEQYF	TGTGCCAGCAGCCCGACAGGGGGGTCCGCCTACGAGCAGTACTTC	TRBD1	-	TRBJ2-7	TRBV5-4
CATGTSGVFQGNIQYF	TGTGCCACCGGGACTAGCGGGGTTTTCCAAGGGAACATTCAGTACTTC	TRBD2	once	TRBJ2-4	TRBV10-3
CASSLTAGILRGNTIYF	TGTGCCAGCAGCTTAACGGCAGGAATATTGAGAGGAAACACCATATATTTT	-	-	TRBJ1-3	TRBV7-2
CASLLGQGMQETQYF	TGCGCCAGCCTGCTTGGGCAGGGAATGCAGGAGACCCAGTACTTC	-	-	TRBJ2-5	TRBV10-1
CATSTALDEQFF	TGTGCCACCAGCACAGCCCTAGATGAGCAGTTCTTC	-	-	TRBJ2-1	TRBV15
CASSLGSAGEAFF	TGCGCCAGCAGCTTGGGGTCCGCAGGGGAAGCTTTCTTT	-	few	TRBJ1-1	TRBV5-1
CASSIVGQGYEKLFF	TGTGCCAGTAGTATAGTGGGGCAGGGGTATGAAAAACTGTTTTTT	-	-	TRBJ1-4	TRBV19
CASSSRDYTAHNEQFF	TGTGCCAGCAGTTCCCGGGACTACACCGCTCACAATGAGCAGTTCTTC	TRBD2	-	TRBJ2-1	TRBV27